This TCR beta chain was found in a study of siplizumab effects on memory and regulatory T cells (dated by TCRdb to the late 2010s). Background for the entire study: The study examined how the anti-CD2 antibody siplizumab affects alloreactive T-cell subsets in allogeneic mixed lymphocyte reactions built from human PBMCs. The investigation overall reported the following: Because sequences below about 10^-5 frequency were poorly captured, only a minor fraction of alloreactive clones could be mapped to unstimulated subsets. Among mappable alloreactive CD4+ clones, the Treg-derived fraction averaged approximately 72% with siplizumab versus approximately 27% in control reactions. Siplizumab significantly lowered the cumulative frequency of alloreactive sequences that could be traced to unstimulated CD4+ memory T cells. Compared with memory T cells, unstimulated naive T cells appeared more diverse, and naive cells seemed to make a substantial contribution to the alloresponse. Roughly 75-97% of proliferating CD4+ or CD8+ clones could not be assigned a naive or memory phenotype. Whether proliferating Tregs from siplizumab cultures actually had suppressive function was not functionally confirmed.

V is clipped by 3 bases and J by 2 bases, and the sequence between their germline boundaries is 14 bases long. Including cysteine and phenylalanine, the CDR3 has 15 amino acids. Only the CDR3 DNA stays, 45 bases, in frame from base 1. The germline V gene (reference sequence) supplies CDR1 PRHDT and CDR2 FYEKMQ. This clone was recorded once. Its recognized antigen is unknown. Base qualities are not at hand, and no much larger clone is one base apart. The receptor library was made with the immunoSEQ multiplex PCR assay. The deep sequencing platform assayed approximately 100,000 TCR templates per sample. Genomic DNA extracted from sorted T cells was used for TCRbeta CDR3 sequencing. As for the authors' bioinformatics: The R programming language was used for clonal analysis of the TCRbeta CDR3 data. Alloreactive CD4+ and CD8+ clones were defined by comparing unstimulated samples with post-reaction CFSE-low samples. Regulatory or non-regulatory origin of alloreactive CD4+ clones was assigned by matching sequences to the sorted unstimulated Treg and non-Treg repertoires. The table comes from immuneACCESS by way of TCRdb, which keeps in-frame sequences with V and J called. Part of the clones is missing from these tables; in studies checked, under half for an unresolved V gene and the rest for unknown reasons. Clone size and V and J calls were adopted from that table, with D and trimming inferred from the DNA. A total of about 69,000 clones appear in this sample, approximately 88% of them only once. The ten largest clones take up 1.5% to 2% of the sample.

Sorted unstimulated T cells, along with proliferating T cells recovered from mixed lymphocyte reactions, underwent TCRbeta CDR3 sequencing. Fresh whole blood from nine to eleven HLA-typed healthy donors was used to isolate PBMCs. To map where alloreactive clones came from, CD4+ regulatory T cells in the unstimulated state were FACS-sorted. The rearrangement combines TRBV13 with TRBJ2-7, with the D gene call left open. The specimen sequenced was Tregs sorted from blood. This TCR came from a human donor in good health. This receptor carries the CDR3 CASSFRSAAPYEQYF. The sequenced DNA: TGTGCCAGCAGCTTCCGGTCGGCGGCGCCCTACGAGCAGTACTTC.